These 2 T cell receptor beta chains originate from one sample sequenced in a study of T cell responses to AZD1222 COVID-19 vaccine. The repertoire was sequenced with immunoSEQ multiplex PCR; TCRdb's copy has only in-frame clones and lacks some. In the table there are fewer than 120,000 clones, roughly 90% of which are singletons. Specimen: peripheral blood, collected on day 0 of AZD1222 vaccination. These receptors came from an adult in good health.

This chain uses TRBV25-1 with TRBJ2-1; D is unresolved. CDR3 length: 10 amino acids. The V end was cut by 8 bases, the J end by 9 bases, with 8 bases between. Germline V gene lookup returns CDR1 MGHDK and CDR2 SYGVNS. CDR3 residues: CASWYGEQFF. CDR3 DNA sequence: TGTGCCAGCTGGTACGGTGAGCAGTTCTTC.

This chain joins TRBV5-5 and TRBJ1-3, with a tentative D call TRBD1 (5 bases). The CDR3 has 15 residues. Germline V gene sequence: CDR1 SGHKS, CDR2 YYEKEE (reference sequence). Trimming cost V 1 base and J 0 bases, with 8 bases left between them. This chain's CDR3 is CASSLQGGSGNTIYF. Here the CDR3 DNA reads TGTGCCAGCAGCTTGCAGGGAGGCTCTGGAAACACCATATATTTT.